One sample yielded the 24 T cell receptor beta chains listed below, sequenced in a study of blood T cells in healthy people across ages. A second PCR of roughly 7 to 11 cycles used a sample-barcoded 5' primer and a J-beta primer mix. TCRdb reanalysed the 5' RACE reads using MiXCR and keeps one entry per CDR3 protein. The sample contains about 680,000 distinct CDR3 sequences, around 45% of which appear only once. Specimen: blood. Receptors were obtained from a woman aged 60-75 years in good health.

The sample holds a few counts of this clonotype. This chain joins TRBV6-1 and TRBJ1-2; possible D gene TRBD1, 5 bases. Germline V gene data show CDR1 as MNHNS and CDR2 as SASEGT. V lost 4 bases and J 4 bases, leaving 13 bases between the germline ends. The CDR3 consists of 14 residues. CDR3 DNA sequence: TGTGCCAGCAGTGTGGGCAGGGTGGGCTATGGCTACACCTTC. Amino acid sequence: CASSVGRVGYGYTF.

The J gene is TRBJ2-5, the V gene TRBV29-1, with TRBD2 as a possible D gene (5 bases). The CDR3 consists of 14 residues. Germline values: CDR1 SQVTM, CDR2 ANQGSEA. The germline V and J ends were trimmed by 4 bases and 5 bases, with 17 bases remaining between them. The chain's CDR3 is CSVAGGPLGETQYF. DNA of the CDR3: TGCAGCGTTGCTGGAGGCCCCCTGGGGGAGACCCAGTACTTC.

This clonotype turned up a few times. V is TRBV20-1 and J is TRBJ1-4; weak D call: TRBD1 (6 bases). The germline V and J ends were trimmed by 0 bases and 6 bases, with 14 bases remaining between them. Germline assignment: CDR1 DFQATT and CDR2 SNEGSKA (reference sequence). There are 15 residues in the CDR3. This CDR3 reads CSARDSGQSDEKLFF. The CDR3 bases are TGCAGTGCTAGAGATAGCGGACAGTCCGATGAAAAACTGTTTTTT.

Written as DNA, the CDR3 is TGTGCCACCAGCAGGGGAACGGGGGGCTGGACTGAAGCTTTCTTT. Its translation is CATSRGTGGWTEAFF. The gene calls are TRBV15 and TRBJ1-1; TRBD1 is a possible D gene (6 bases). The CDR3 is 15 amino acids. The germline V gene has CDR1 LNHNV and CDR2 YYDKDF (reference sequence). V was trimmed by 3 bases and J by 5 bases, leaving 16 bases between them.

This chain links TRBV27 with TRBJ1-6; a weak D match, TRBD1 (5 bases). Per germline, CDR1 MNHEY and CDR2 SMNVEV (reference sequence). The CDR3 has 14 residues. With 5 bases removed from V and 5 bases from J, the gap between germline ends came to 10 bases. The CDR3 spells CASSARGNNSPLHF. CDR3 DNA: TGTGCCAGCAGTGCCCGGGGCAATAATTCACCCCTCCACTTT.

CDR3 in DNA: TGCGCCAGCAGCCAAGATTTCACTAGAGGGGTCGAGCAGTACTTC. Translated: CASSQDFTRGVEQYF. The chain combines TRBV4-3 with TRBJ2-7; the D gene could be TRBD1 or TRBD2 (5 bases each). Trimming removed 0 bases at V and 6 bases at J, with 15 bases between. The CDR3 length is 15 residues. The germline V gene encodes CDR1 LGHNA and CDR2 YSLEER.

This clonotype has only a few counts. The rearrangement uses TRBV20-1 and TRBJ2-5; the match to TRBD2 covers 11 bases. CDR3 length equals 19 residues. Germline CDR1 is DFQATT and CDR2 is SNEGSKA (reference sequence). The junction had 14 bases not matched to a gene; V was cut back by 0 bases and J by 2 bases. CDR3 DNA sequence: TGCAGTGCTAGAGATACAACTAGCGGGAGTTATAGGTCGCAAGAGACCCAGTACTTC. Residues: CSARDTTSGSYRSQETQYF.

This clonotype showed up many times. V gene TRBV29-1 combines with J gene TRBJ2-7; 11 bases match TRBD2. The V and J ends lost 4 bases and 3 bases, in that order; junction bases with no gene match: 5. CDR3 length equals 14 residues. The germline gives CDR1 SQVTM, CDR2 ANQGSEA. The CDR3 DNA reads TGCAGCGTTGCGGGACTAGCGGAAAACTACGAGCAGTACTTC. As protein: CSVAGLAENYEQYF.

V usage is TRBV4-3 and J usage is TRBJ2-1; weak D call: TRBD2 (5 bases). In germline, CDR1 is LGHNA, CDR2 YSLEER. The V end was cut by 0 bases, the J end by 4 bases, with 13 bases between. The CDR3 extends over 16 amino acids. The CDR3 DNA reads as TGCGCCAGCAGCCAAGATGAAGGCTGCGGGTACAATGAGCAGTTCTTC. Translating it yields CASSQDEGCGYNEQFF.

This sequence joins TRBV7-2 and TRBJ2-3; possibly TRBD2 for D (5 bases). Germline V gene lookup returns CDR1 SGHTA and CDR2 FQGNSA. The CDR3 sequence is 15 residues long. Trimming shortened V by 2 bases and J by 3 bases, and 12 bases separated the two germline ends. CDR3 sequence: CASSLSLARTDTQYF. In nucleotides, the CDR3 is TGTGCCAGCAGCTTATCCCTAGCCAGGACAGATACGCAGTATTTT.

This chain connects TRBV7-3 to TRBJ2-5; the match to TRBD2 covers 12 bases. Germline V gives CDR1 SGHTA, CDR2 FQGTGA. The CDR3 is 15 residues long. V shed 6 bases, J shed 11 bases, and the junction held 13 bases outside the gene matches. The CDR3 spells CASSPTSGRTNEQYF. The CDR3 DNA reads TGTGCCAGCAGTCCGACTAGCGGGAGAACAAATGAGCAGTACTTC.

This clonotype was seen a few times. V is TRBV6-4 and J is TRBJ1-2, with TRBD1 matching 7 bases. The CDR3 consists of 16 residues. Germline loops: CDR1 MRHNA, CDR2 SNTAGT. V trimming: 0 bases; J trimming: 2 bases; junction bases outside the gene matches: 6. The chain's CDR3 is CASSDSRQGINYGYTF. The CDR3 DNA follows: TGTGCCAGCAGTGACTCGCGACAGGGAATAAACTATGGCTACACCTTC.

The gene calls are TRBV24-1 and TRBJ2-3; D ambiguous. Germline V lookup: CDR1 KGHDR, CDR2 SFDVKD. This CDR3 has 16 residues. Trimming removed 5 bases from V and 8 bases from J, with 22 bases in between. CDR3 nucleotide sequence: TGTGCCACCAGTGCCCCTTCAGGAGCAAGCCTTGGTACGCAGTATTTT. Protein: CATSAPSGASLGTQYF.

In nucleotides, the CDR3 is TGTGCCAGAGATATGGGACTAGCGGGAGGGCCCCGTGAGCAGTACTTC. The encoded protein is CARDMGLAGGPREQYF. The genes are TRBV3-1 and TRBJ2-4; 16 bases map to TRBD2. Germline loops: CDR1 LGHDT, CDR2 YNNKEL (reference sequence). The CDR3 has 16 residues. Trimming removed 9 bases from V and 13 bases from J; junction bases left unmatched: 15.

Remarks on this clonotype: One end of the junction varies from germline; a read error may be responsible. This sequence joins TRBV9 and TRBJ2-1; 7 bases align to TRBD1. The CDR3 covers 15 residues. Germline assignment: CDR1 SGDLS and CDR2 YYNGEE. Written as DNA, the CDR3 is TGTGCCAACAGCGTAGAGGGGGCTAGCCCTGATGAGCAGTTCTTC. It is translated as CANSVEGASPDEQFF.

CDR3 sequence (DNA): TGCAGTGCTAGAGATCTCCAGAGCTCCTACAATGAGCAGTTCTTC. Its protein is CSARDLQSSYNEQFF. This sequence joins TRBV20-1 and TRBJ2-1; D not certain. The germline V gene encodes CDR1 DFQATT and CDR2 SNEGSKA (reference sequence). This CDR3 has 15 residues. V dropped 0 bases and J dropped 0 bases, with 9 bases sitting between them.

This clonotype was counted a few times. This chain connects TRBV11-1 to TRBJ2-7, with D unresolved. CDR1 is SGHAT, CDR2 FQDESV, per germline (reference sequence). The ends were cut back, 1 base at V and 5 bases at J, with 9 bases in the middle. This CDR3 has 13 amino acids. The CDR3 reads CASSLGGGNEQYF. CDR3 coding DNA: TGTGCCAGCAGCTTAGGAGGCGGTAACGAGCAGTACTTC.

V is TRBV29-1 and J is TRBJ2-1; D is ambiguous. This CDR3 comprises 13 residues. Germline V lookup: CDR1 SQVTM, CDR2 ANQGSEA. Between the trimmed V and J ends, which lost 4 bases and 0 bases, there was a span of 7 bases. The CDR3 loop reads CSVAVSSYNEQFF. CDR3 in DNA: TGCAGCGTTGCCGTCTCCTCCTACAATGAGCAGTTCTTC.

This clonotype was counted only a few times. The chain links TRBV15 to TRBJ2-1; D gene unclear. V lost 0 bases and J 5 bases, leaving 11 bases between the germline ends. The CDR3 runs 15 residues. Germline CDR1 and CDR2: LNHNV and YYDKDF (reference sequence). The CDR3 DNA follows: TGTGCCACCAGCAGAGACGGAAGGAGAGACAATGAGCAGTTCTTC. This codes for CATSRDGRRDNEQFF.

This clonotype has just a few counts. This chain links TRBV7-9 with TRBJ1-6; 7 bases are shared with TRBD1. The CDR3 has 12 amino acids. Losses at the gene ends were 11 bases for V and 6 bases for J; bases not matched to a gene: 4. Per germline, CDR1 SEHNR and CDR2 FQNEAQ (reference sequence). CDR3 loop: CAGGQVNSPLHF. The CDR3 coding sequence is TGTGCCGGAGGACAGGTTAATTCACCCCTCCACTTT.

This clonotype was seen only a few times. The rearrangement links TRBV7-8 to TRBJ2-2; D possibly corresponds to TRBD1 (8 bases). With 6 bases removed from V and 3 bases from J, the gap between germline ends came to 14 bases. CDR1 is SGHVS and CDR2 is FQNEAQ in the germline V gene. The CDR3 sequence is 15 residues long. CDR3 sequence reads: CASRDREGYTGELFF. CDR3 sequence (DNA): TGTGCCAGCAGGGACAGGGAGGGATACACCGGGGAGCTGTTTTTT.

The chain uses TRBV7-9 and TRBJ1-5; 8 positions agree with TRBD1. Germline-derived CDR1 and CDR2 are SEHNR and FQNEAQ (reference sequence). V trimming: 8 bases; J trimming: 4 bases; junction bases outside the gene matches: 7. This CDR3 contains 14 residues. CDR3 sequence (DNA): TGTGCCAGCGACAGGGGACGGGTTAATCAGCCCCAGCATTTT. It is translated as CASDRGRVNQPQHF. The variable domain in full, with the rest retrieved from reference TRBV7-9 and TRBJ1-5, is DTGVSQNPRHKITKRGQNVTFRCDPISEHNRLYWYRQTLGQGPEFLTYFQNEAQLEKSRLLSDRFSAERPKGSFSTLEIQRTEQGDSAMYLCASDRGRVNQPQHFGDGTRLSIL.

Concerning this clonotype: With a much larger clone just one base away, this may be a read error. The chain recombines TRBV27 with TRBJ2-7; 9 bases fit TRBD2. Per germline, CDR1 MNHEY and CDR2 SMNVEV (reference sequence). The CDR3 length is 16 residues. The trim removed 0 bases at V and 7 bases at J, leaving 10 bases unmatched. This CDR3 reads CASSLSPLAGAVEQYF. CDR3 nucleotides: TGTGCCAGCAGTTTATCCCCTTTAGCGGGAGCAGTTGAGCAGTACTTC.

The rearrangement uses TRBV25-1 and TRBJ2-1; TRBD2 matches at 15 bases. This CDR3 comprises 16 residues. J gave up 11 bases and V 1 base, and 6 bases lay outside the gene matches. CDR1 is MGHDK, CDR2 SYGVNS, per germline. The CDR3 DNA reads as TGTGCCAGCAGTGAATCCCTCGGACTAGCGGGAGGGCAGCAGTTCTTC. It yields the protein CASSESLGLAGGQQFF.